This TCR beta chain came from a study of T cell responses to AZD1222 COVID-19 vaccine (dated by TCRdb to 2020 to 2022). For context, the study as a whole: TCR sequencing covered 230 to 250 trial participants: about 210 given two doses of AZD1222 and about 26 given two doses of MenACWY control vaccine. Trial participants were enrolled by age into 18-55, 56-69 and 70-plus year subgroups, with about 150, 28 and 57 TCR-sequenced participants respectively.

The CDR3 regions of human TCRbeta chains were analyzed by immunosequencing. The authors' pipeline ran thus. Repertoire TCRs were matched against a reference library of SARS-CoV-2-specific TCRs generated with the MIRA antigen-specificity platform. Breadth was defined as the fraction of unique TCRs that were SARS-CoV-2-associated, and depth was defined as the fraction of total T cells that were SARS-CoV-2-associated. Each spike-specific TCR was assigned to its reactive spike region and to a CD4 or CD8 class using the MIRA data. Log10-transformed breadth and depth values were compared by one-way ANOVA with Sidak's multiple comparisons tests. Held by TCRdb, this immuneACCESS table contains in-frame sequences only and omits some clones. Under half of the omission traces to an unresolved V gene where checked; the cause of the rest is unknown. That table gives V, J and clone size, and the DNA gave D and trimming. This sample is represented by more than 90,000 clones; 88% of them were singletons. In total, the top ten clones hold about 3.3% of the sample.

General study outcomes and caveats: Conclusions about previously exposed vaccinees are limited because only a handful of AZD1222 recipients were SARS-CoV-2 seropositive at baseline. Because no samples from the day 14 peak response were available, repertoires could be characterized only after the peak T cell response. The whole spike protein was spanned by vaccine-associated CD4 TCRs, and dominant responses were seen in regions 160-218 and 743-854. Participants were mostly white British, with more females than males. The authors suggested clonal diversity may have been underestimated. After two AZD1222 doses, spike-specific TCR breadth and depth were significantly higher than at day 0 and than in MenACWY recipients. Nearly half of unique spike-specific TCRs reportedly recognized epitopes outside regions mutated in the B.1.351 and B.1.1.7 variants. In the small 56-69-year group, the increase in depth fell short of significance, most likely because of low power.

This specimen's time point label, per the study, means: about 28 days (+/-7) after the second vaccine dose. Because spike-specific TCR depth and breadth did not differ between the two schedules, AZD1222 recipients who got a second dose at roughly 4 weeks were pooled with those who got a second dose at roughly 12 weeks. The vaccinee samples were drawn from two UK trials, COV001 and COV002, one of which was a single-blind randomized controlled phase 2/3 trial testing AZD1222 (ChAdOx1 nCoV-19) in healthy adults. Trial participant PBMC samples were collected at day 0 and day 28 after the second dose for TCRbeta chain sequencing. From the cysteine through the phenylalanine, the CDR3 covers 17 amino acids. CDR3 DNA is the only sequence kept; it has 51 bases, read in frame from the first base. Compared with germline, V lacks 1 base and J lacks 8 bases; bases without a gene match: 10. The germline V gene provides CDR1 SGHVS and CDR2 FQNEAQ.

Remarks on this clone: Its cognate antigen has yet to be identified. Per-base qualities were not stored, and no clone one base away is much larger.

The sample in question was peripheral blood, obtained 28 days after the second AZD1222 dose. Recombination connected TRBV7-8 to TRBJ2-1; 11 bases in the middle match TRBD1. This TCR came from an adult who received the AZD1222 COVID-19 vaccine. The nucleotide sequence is TGTGCCAGCAGCTTAGGGAGTAGGGGACAGGGGGTCTATGAGCAGTTCTTC. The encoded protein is CASSLGSRGQGVYEQFF.